The sequence of this TCR beta chain was determined in a study of blood T cell repertoires in COVID-19. The CDR3 runs 16 residues. In the original workflow: Nucleated cell counts were estimated from reference gene primer amplification. Assay used: immunoSEQ multiplex PCR; TCRdb lists only in-frame clones, some missing. V, J and clone size are those of that table, while D and trimming were read from the DNA. The table shows a few hundred thousand clones, with about 87% occurring only once. The chain has TRBV21-1 and TRBJ2-1; TRBD2 reflects the table's D call only, with no check against the DNA. TRBV21-1 is a listed pseudogene. The clonotype originates from a man aged 60 to 69 who had recovered from COVID-19. The specimen sequenced was peripheral blood. CDR3 nucleotide sequence: TGTGCCAGCAGCAAAGCGCTTTCCCACGGTGGCAATGAGCAGTTCTTC. It yields the protein CASSKALSHGGNEQFF.